This T cell receptor beta chain was found in a study of post-analysis software for immune sequencing data (dated by TCRdb to the mid-2010s). About the study as a whole: Recorded disease courses included relapsing-remitting, secondary progressive and progressive-relapsing multiple sclerosis, with some patients lacking subtype annotation. The patient repertoires were set against around eleven previously published healthy control repertoires from donors whose ages ranged from roughly 6 to 27 years. A subset of samples was prepared in parallel using single-end sample barcoding, then pooled and co-amplified after Illumina adapter ligation. The investigation overall reported the following: Compared with controls, multiple sclerosis patients had significantly lower normalized Chao1 diversity, a finding suggesting substantial peripheral T-cell clonal expansion. The control group was slightly older than the multiple sclerosis patient group. When samples were clustered directly using the F measure, samples prepared in the same batch co-clustered strongly, which prompted a batch-effect correction.

TCR beta repertoires were profiled from peripheral blood of over 10 young patients with multiple sclerosis to demonstrate the VDJtools post-analysis software. The multiple sclerosis patients were children and adolescents between roughly 6 and 16 years of age. The method was PCR. The sequencing machine was an Illumina HiSeq 2500. Unique molecular identifiers were incorporated into TCR beta cDNA libraries to reduce PCR and sequencing biases. Every 1 to 10 million input T cells yielded about 500,000 cDNA molecules, meaning each molecule approximated one T cell. The patient libraries were prepared and sequenced using the same protocol as the earlier healthy control dataset. Samples belonging to the same batch were prepared together, multiplexed and sequenced on a shared HiSeq lane. The published analysis was carried out like this. Raw barcoded reads were processed with MIGEC, and single-read molecular identifier groups were discarded before consensus assembly and CDR3 extraction. Clonotype tables were post-analysed with VDJtools, normalizing diversity by down-sampling all datasets to the smallest sample size. To correct batch-related cross-sample contamination, repertoire overlap clustering matched CDR3 amino acid sequences but not nucleotide sequences. The raw public reads went through TCRdb reprocessing: fastp at Q25, MiXCR clone calling, in-frame beta chains kept. One record per CDR3 amino acid sequence lists the most common genes and DNA. These V and J calls originate from TCRdb's pipeline instead of the authors' own analysis. A total of 550,000 to 700,000 distinct CDR3 sequences appear in this sample, roughly 40% of them only once. The ten largest clones add up to over 1.5% of the sample.

This clonotype was seen a handful of times. This receptor's antigen is unknown. No base qualities exist here, and no much larger clone lies one base off it. The source material was blood. The clonotype originates from a girl aged 10-17 years with multiple sclerosis.

The base sequence is TGTGCCAGCAGCTCCGTAGCGGGGGCGTACCAAGAGACCCAGTACTTC. It translates to CASSSVAGAYQETQYF. Recombination connected TRBV7-2 to TRBJ2-5; 9 bases in the middle match TRBD2. The CDR3 contains 16 residues, cysteine and phenylalanine counted. This entry keeps only the CDR3 DNA: 48 bases, framed from base 1. After removal of 4 bases from V and 0 bases from J, the junction retains 6 bases not matched to a gene. In the germline V gene, CDR1 corresponds to SGHTA and CDR2 to FQGNSA.